These T cell receptor beta chains were read from a single sample in a study of cytomegalovirus exposure and HLA in healthy donors. Assay used: immunoSEQ multiplex PCR; TCRdb lists only in-frame clones, some missing. The sample lists approximately 88,000 clones; 80% were seen once. Sequencing used PBMCs. The origin of the receptors is a man younger than 30 in good health and CMV-seronegative. CDR3s include the opening cysteine and the closing phenylalanine or tryptophan. The D gene is left open where the match is weak. Rows give clone size only sometimes, using once, few, many, or a class for an expanded clone.

j_gene | abundance | v_gene | d_gene | CDR3nt | CDR3aa
TRBJ1-5 | NA | TRBV13 | TRBD1 | TGTGCCAGCAGCTCATCGACAGGGTCTGATCAGCCCCAGCATTTT | CASSSSTGSDQPQHF
TRBJ1-4 | NA | TRBV7-2 | NA | TGTGCCAGCAGCCGACAGGTGGCAACTAATGAAAAACTGTTTTTT | CASSRQVATNEKLFF
TRBJ1-2 | NA | TRBV5-1 | NA | TGCGCCAGCAGCTTGAGTAACAGTAACTATGGCTACACCTTC | CASSLSNSNYGYTF
TRBJ2-1 | NA | TRBV2 | NA | TGTGCCAGTAAGGACTTTTACAATGAGCAGTTCTTC | CASKDFYNEQFF
TRBJ1-4 | NA | TRBV18 | NA | TGTGCCAGCTCACCCGGTTCAGGCCGGGGAAATGAAAAACTGTTTTTT | CASSPGSGRGNEKLFF
TRBJ2-7 | NA | TRBV6-5 | TRBD1 | TGTGCCAGCAGTTTCGGAGGGACAGGGGAAGGCTACGAGCAGTACTTC | CASSFGGTGEGYEQYF
TRBJ2-5 | once | TRBV5-1 | TRBD2 | TGCGCCAGCAGCACCGGACCAGCGGGGGGGCGAGAGACCCAGTACTTC | CASSTGPAGGRETQYF
TRBJ1-5 | NA | TRBV27 | TRBD1 | TGTGCCAGCAGGCAGGGACAGGAAAGGCAGCCCCAGCATTTT | CASRQGQERQPQHF
TRBJ2-1 | NA | TRBV27 | NA | TGTGCCAGCAGCCAAAGCGCCGGCAATGAGCAGTTCTTC | CASSQSAGNEQFF
TRBJ2-3 | NA | TRBV12-5 | TRBD1 | TGTGCTAGTGGTTTGAAGGGACAGGGGCATCCTAGCACAGATACGCAGTATTTT | CASGLKGQGHPSTDTQYF
TRBJ1-2 | NA | TRBV14 | TRBD1 | TGTGCCAGCAGCCGACAGGGGAATGGCTACACCTTC | CASSRQGNGYTF
TRBJ1-1 | NA | TRBV7-9 | NA | TGTGCCAGCAGCTTACAAGGGGGGGGCGAAGCTTTCTTT | CASSLQGGGEAFF
TRBJ2-2 | once | TRBV19 | TRBD2 | TGTGCCAGTAGTCGGGGGGACCCGACCGGGGAGCTGTTTTTT | CASSRGDPTGELFF
TRBJ1-5 | NA | TRBV7-8 | NA | TGTGCCAGCAGCTTATCAGGTGTATCGCCCCAGCATTTT | CASSLSGVSPQHF
TRBJ2-5 | NA | TRBV11-3 | TRBD2 | TGTGCCAGCAGCTTATCGGCGGGGGGAGAGACCCAGTACTTC | CASSLSAGGETQYF
TRBJ2-2 | NA | TRBV7-9 | NA | TGTGCCAGCAGCGCTCGCAACCGGGGCAGGGGAAACACCGGGGAGCTGTTTTTT | CASSARNRGRGNTGELFF
TRBJ2-7 | NA | TRBV7-2 | NA | TGTGCCAGCAGCCAGGACAGATTTAACTCCTACGAGCAGTACTTC | CASSQDRFNSYEQYF
TRBJ2-5 | few | TRBV30 | TRBD1 | TGTGCCTGGAGCAGGACAGGGGGCCAGGAGACCCAGTACTTC | CAWSRTGGQETQYF
TRBJ1-1 | few | TRBV6-5 | TRBD1 | TGTGCCAGCAGGGAACCCGGGACAGCCACTGAAGCTTTCTTT | CASREPGTATEAFF
TRBJ2-2 | NA | TRBV5-5 | TRBD1 | TGTGCCAGCACCTACCGGGACAGGGGGCATCGCGACACCGGGGAGCTGTTTTTT | CASTYRDRGHRDTGELFF
TRBJ2-2 | NA | TRBV5-1 | TRBD1 | TGCGCCAGCAGCCCCGGACAGGAATCAGGGAACACCGGGGAGCTGTTTTTT | CASSPGQESGNTGELFF
TRBJ1-2 | NA | TRBV2 | NA | TGTGCCAGGAAAGAAGCGGGAGATGGCTACACCTTC | CARKEAGDGYTF
TRBJ2-1 | NA | TRBV5-4 | NA | TGTGCCAGCAGCTTGGAACAAACCTACAATGAGCAGTTCTTC | CASSLEQTYNEQFF
TRBJ2-1 | NA | TRBV5-4 | TRBD1 | TGTGCCAGCAGCGAGGACAGGGGTAATGAGCAGTTCTTC | CASSEDRGNEQFF
TRBJ1-4 | NA | TRBV19 | TRBD1 | TGTGCCAGTACCCCCTGGGGACAGCCAACTAATGAAAAACTGTTTTTT | CASTPWGQPTNEKLFF
TRBJ1-2 | NA | TRBV5-1 | TRBD1 | TGCGCCAGCAGCTTGGCCTCTACAGGGGCTGGCTACACCTTC | CASSLASTGAGYTF
TRBJ2-3 | NA | TRBV18 | NA | TGTGCCAGCTCACTCATCCGCACAGATACGCAGTATTTT | CASSLIRTDTQYF
TRBJ1-2 | NA | TRBV19 | NA | TGTGCCAGTAGTATAGATAAGGGGGGGCGCAAGAAAGACTACACCTTC | CASSIDKGGRKKDYTF
TRBJ2-7 | NA | TRBV4-1 | TRBD1 | TGCGCCAGCAGCCAGGGACAGTGGACAGAAGAGCAGTACTTC | CASSQGQWTEEQYF
TRBJ1-2 | NA | TRBV5-1 | TRBD1 | TGCGCCAGCAGCTTGGATTCGGACAGGGTTTATGGCTACACCTTC | CASSLDSDRVYGYTF
TRBJ2-2 | NA | TRBV2 | TRBD1 | TGTGCCAGCAGTGAATGGAGACAGGGGGTATCCACCGGGGAGCTGTTTTTT | CASSEWRQGVSTGELFF
TRBJ2-7 | few | TRBV9 | TRBD2 | TGTGCCAGCAGCGTCCTAGCGGGGGACACCTACGAGCAGTACTTC | CASSVLAGDTYEQYF
TRBJ1-2 | few | TRBV7-2 | TRBD1 | TGTGCCAGCAGCTTAGCTACACAGGGGGCGGACTATGGCTACACCTTC | CASSLATQGADYGYTF